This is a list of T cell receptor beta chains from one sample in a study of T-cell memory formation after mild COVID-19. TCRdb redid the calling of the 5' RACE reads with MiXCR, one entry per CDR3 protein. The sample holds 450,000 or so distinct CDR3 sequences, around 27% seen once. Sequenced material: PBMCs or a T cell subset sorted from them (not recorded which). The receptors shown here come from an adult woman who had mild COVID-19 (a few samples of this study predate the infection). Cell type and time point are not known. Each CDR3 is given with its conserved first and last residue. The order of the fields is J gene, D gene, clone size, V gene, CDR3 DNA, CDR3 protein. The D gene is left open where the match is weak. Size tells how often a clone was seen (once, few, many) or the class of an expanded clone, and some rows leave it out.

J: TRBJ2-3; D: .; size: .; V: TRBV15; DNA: TGTGCCACCAGCAGACAGATGGAAGATACGCAGTATTTT; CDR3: CATSRQMEDTQYF
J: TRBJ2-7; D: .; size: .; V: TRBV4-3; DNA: TGCGCCAGCAGCCAAGGCGCGGCGGGTAGGGCCTACGAGCAGTACTTC; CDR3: CASSQGAAGRAYEQYF
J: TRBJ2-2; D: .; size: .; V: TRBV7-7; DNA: TGTGCTAGCAGCTTAGTAGGTTCCTTAACGTCGAACACCGGGGAGCTGTTTTTT; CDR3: CASSLVGSLTSNTGELFF
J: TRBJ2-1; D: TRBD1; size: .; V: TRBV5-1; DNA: TGCGCCAGCAGCTTGGGTATCGACAGGGGGAATTACAATGAGCAGTTCTTC; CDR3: CASSLGIDRGNYNEQFF
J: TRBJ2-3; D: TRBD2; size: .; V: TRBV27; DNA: TGTGCCAGCGGACAAGGACTAGCCCGCACAGATACGCAGTATTTT; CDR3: CASGQGLARTDTQYF
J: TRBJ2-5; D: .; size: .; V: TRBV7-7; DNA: TGTGCCAGCAGCTTAGGCCCGGGGCTCCCGGAGACCCAGTACTTC; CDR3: CASSLGPGLPETQYF
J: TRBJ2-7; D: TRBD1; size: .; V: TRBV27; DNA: TGTGCCAGCAGTTCCTCGACAGGGGGTAGACTCGAGCAGTACTTC; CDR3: CASSSSTGGRLEQYF
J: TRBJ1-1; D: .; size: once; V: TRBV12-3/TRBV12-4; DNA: TGTGCCAGCAGTCACAGTATGATCACTGAAGCTTTCTTT; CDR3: CASSHSMITEAFF
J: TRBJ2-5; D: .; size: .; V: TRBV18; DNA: TGTGCCAGCTCCCCACGGACAGAACAAGAGACCCAGTACTTC; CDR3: CASSPRTEQETQYF
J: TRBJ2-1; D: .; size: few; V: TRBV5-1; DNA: TGCGCCAGCAGCGTGACCTACGGCGGTGAGCAGTTCTTC; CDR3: CASSVTYGGEQFF
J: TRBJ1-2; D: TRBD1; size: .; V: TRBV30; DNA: TGTGCCTGGAGTGTCTCCACAGGGGCCTATGGCTACACCTTC; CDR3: CAWSVSTGAYGYTF
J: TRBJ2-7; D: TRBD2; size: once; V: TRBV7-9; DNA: TGTGCCAGCAGCCTGGGGACTAGACACGAGCAGTACTTC; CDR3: CASSLGTRHEQYF
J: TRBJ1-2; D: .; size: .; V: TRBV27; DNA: TGTGCCAGCAGTTTCGCACCAAGTAACTATGGCTACACCTTC; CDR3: CASSFAPSNYGYTF
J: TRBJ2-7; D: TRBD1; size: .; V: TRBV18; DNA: TGTGCCAGCTCACGGGAGACAGGGCATTCCTCCTACGAGCAGTACTTC; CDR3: CASSRETGHSSYEQYF
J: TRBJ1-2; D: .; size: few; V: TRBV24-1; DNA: TGTGCCACCAGTCCGGACAGCTATGGCTACACCTTC; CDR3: CATSPDSYGYTF
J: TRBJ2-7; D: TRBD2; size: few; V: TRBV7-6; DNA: TGTGCCAGCAGCCTGACTAGCTACTACGAGCAGTACTTC; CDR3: CASSLTSYYEQYF
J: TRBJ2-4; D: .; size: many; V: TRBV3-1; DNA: TGTGCCAGCAGCCAAGATAAACCCCTAAACATTCAGTACTTC; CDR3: CASSQDKPLNIQYF
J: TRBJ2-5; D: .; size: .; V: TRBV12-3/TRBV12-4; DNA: TGTGCCAGCAGCCAGTTCATTGGGTCAGAGACCCAGTACTTC; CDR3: CASSQFIGSETQYF